This is a list of T cell receptor beta chains from one sample in a study of control samples from healthy donors and cancer patients. Method: immunoSEQ multiplex PCR; TCRdb's copy keeps in-frame clones and lacks some. The sample shows around 130,000 clones, more than 85% of them seen only once. Sequenced input: PBMCs. The receptors originated from a man aged 50-60 years with head and neck cancer. The CDR3 runs from the conserved cysteine through the conserved F or W. A D gene is named only where the DNA matches it firmly. Only some rows state a clone size, as once, few, many or a class for expanded clones.

V gene	clone size	D gene	J gene	CDR3 protein	CDR3 DNA
TRBV12-5	NA	TRBD2	TRBJ2-1	CASGSAGTSIREQFF	TGTGCTAGTGGTTCCGCCGGGACTAGCATTCGGGAGCAGTTCTTC
TRBV18	NA	TRBD1	TRBJ1-5	CASSRTGQGASNQPQHF	TGTGCCAGCTCACGAACAGGACAGGGAGCATCAAATCAGCCCCAGCATTTT
TRBV6-5	NA	NA	TRBJ2-7	CASSYADNYYEQYF	TGTGCCAGCAGTTACGCGGACAACTACTACGAGCAGTACTTC
TRBV30	NA	NA	TRBJ1-3	CAWKVSFSGNTIYF	TGTGCCTGGAAGGTGTCCTTCTCTGGAAACACCATATATTTT
TRBV5-4	NA	NA	TRBJ1-1	CASSLSGAGTEAFF	TGTGCCAGCAGCTTGTCAGGGGCGGGGACTGAAGCTTTCTTT
TRBV18	NA	TRBD1	TRBJ1-5	CASSPNSGTGGFGQPQHF	TGTGCCAGCTCACCGAACAGCGGGACAGGGGGTTTCGGTCAGCCCCAGCATTTT
TRBV7-9	NA	NA	TRBJ1-1	CASSLMGERAFF	TGTGCCAGCAGCTTAATGGGGGAGAGGGCTTTCTTT
TRBV11-2	NA	NA	TRBJ2-1	CASSPRAQGIDNEQFF	TGTGCCAGCAGCCCCCGGGCGCAGGGCATCGACAATGAGCAGTTCTTC
TRBV7-9	NA	NA	TRBJ1-2	CASSFDLGNTF	TGTGCCAGCAGCTTTGACCTAGGGAACACCTTC
TRBV7-6	NA	NA	TRBJ2-2	CASSKGGEDTGELFF	TGTGCCAGCAGCAAAGGAGGGGAGGACACCGGGGAGCTGTTTTTT
TRBV7-2	NA	NA	TRBJ2-5	CASSPRVLLYQETQYF	TGTGCCAGCAGCCCGAGGGTACTACTGTACCAAGAGACCCAGTACTTC
TRBV18	NA	NA	TRBJ1-1	CASSPGQGNTEAFF	TGTGCCAGCTCACCGGGGCAGGGGAACACTGAAGCTTTCTTT
TRBV27	NA	TRBD1	TRBJ1-5	CASSRTFRDRGRSIIYYQPQHF	TGTGCCAGCAGTCGCACATTCCGGGACAGGGGGCGTTCGATTATTTACTATCAGCCCCAGCATTTT
TRBV18	NA	TRBD1	TRBJ1-2	CASSPLGTGNTF	TGTGCCAGCTCCCCACTAGGGACAGGGAACACCTTC
TRBV11-2	NA	NA	TRBJ1-2	CASSLTAGSYGYTF	TGTGCCAGCAGCTTAACGGCCGGTTCTTATGGCTACACCTTC
TRBV6-5	NA	TRBD1	TRBJ2-3	CASSYAGTGGTDTQYF	TGTGCCAGCAGTTACGCTGGAACAGGGGGCACAGATACGCAGTATTTT
TRBV6-5	NA	NA	TRBJ2-7	CASSYSRRRDEQYF	TGTGCCAGCAGTTACTCGAGGAGGCGGGACGAGCAGTACTTC
TRBV10-3	NA	TRBD1	TRBJ1-1	CATSQGVNTEAFF	TGTGCCACCTCACAGGGGGTGAACACTGAAGCTTTCTTT
TRBV19	NA	TRBD1	TRBJ1-5	CASSAHDRGSNQPQHF	TGTGCCAGTAGTGCCCACGACAGGGGGAGCAATCAGCCCCAGCATTTT
TRBV5-1	NA	TRBD1	TRBJ1-4	CASSLAQGQGFEKLFF	TGCGCCAGCAGCTTGGCCCAGGGACAGGGGTTTGAAAAACTGTTTTTT
TRBV2	NA	TRBD1	TRBJ2-7	CASSLTGTGVGEQYF	TGTGCCAGCAGTCTAACCGGGACAGGGGTCGGCGAGCAGTACTTC
TRBV2	NA	NA	TRBJ2-5	CASSPAARETQYF	TGTGCCAGCAGCCCCGCGGCACGAGAGACCCAGTACTTC
TRBV7-8	NA	NA	TRBJ2-6	CASSPGPGANVLTF	TGTGCCAGCAGTCCGGGGCCTGGGGCCAACGTCCTGACTTTC
TRBV7-6	NA	NA	TRBJ1-1	CASSLGQNTEAFF	TGTGCCAGCAGCTTAGGACAGAACACTGAAGCTTTCTTT
TRBV5-4	NA	NA	TRBJ2-7	CASSLERDEQYF	TGTGCCAGCAGCTTGGAGAGGGACGAGCAGTACTTC
TRBV29-1	NA	NA	TRBJ2-1	CSAATGGYNEQFF	TGCAGCGCCGCGACCGGGGGTTACAATGAGCAGTTCTTC
TRBV5-1	NA	NA	TRBJ1-6	CASSLVGGRGDSPLHF	TGCGCCAGCAGCTTGGTTGGGGGTCGGGGGGATTCACCCCTCCACTTT
TRBV3-1/TRBV3-2	NA	NA	TRBJ2-2	CASSKRADTGELFF	TGTGCCAGCAGTAAACGGGCGGACACCGGGGAGCTGTTTTTT
TRBV3-1/TRBV3-2	NA	NA	TRBJ2-7	CASSQESRVDGTRHEQYF	TGTGCCAGCAGCCAAGAATCTCGGGTGGACGGGACCCGGCACGAGCAGTACTTC
TRBV7-2	once	NA	TRBJ2-7	CASSPVEGLYEQYF	TGTGCCAGCAGCCCCGTCGAAGGGCTCTACGAGCAGTACTTC
TRBV7-2	NA	NA	TRBJ1-5	CASSLARGMEPQHF	TGTGCCAGCAGCTTAGCGAGGGGGATGGAACCCCAGCATTTT
TRBV7-9	NA	TRBD2	TRBJ2-1	CASSSWPGGWYNEQFF	TGTGCCAGCAGCTCATGGCCGGGGGGTTGGTACAATGAGCAGTTCTTC
TRBV6-2/TRBV6-3	NA	TRBD2	TRBJ2-1	CASSLAGASYNEQFF	TGTGCCAGCAGTCTAGCGGGGGCCTCCTACAATGAGCAGTTCTTC
TRBV24-1	NA	NA	TRBJ2-3	CATSDWDLTGEGLDTQYF	TGTGCCACCAGTGATTGGGATCTTACAGGGGAGGGCCTAGATACGCAGTATTTT
TRBV6-2/TRBV6-3	NA	NA	TRBJ1-1	CASSYSRDPGLGEAFF	TGTGCCAGCAGTTACTCAAGGGATCCTGGACTGGGAGAAGCTTTCTTT
TRBV7-2	once	NA	TRBJ1-3	CASSFRAAGNTIYF	TGTGCCAGCAGCTTCCGGGCCGCTGGAAACACCATATATTTT
TRBV7-2	NA	NA	TRBJ2-7	CASSLTRNEQYF	TGTGCCAGCAGCTTGACTCGCAACGAGCAGTACTTC
TRBV5-1	NA	NA	TRBJ2-7	CASSLGTTGGTPRNEQYF	TGCGCCAGCAGCTTGGGGACCACTGGAGGGACCCCTAGGAACGAGCAGTACTTC
TRBV2	NA	NA	TRBJ2-5	CASSDKSGLQETQYF	TGTGCCAGCAGTGACAAAAGCGGGCTCCAAGAGACCCAGTACTTC